The rows below give T cell receptor beta chains drawn from one sample of a study of beta chain features in type 1 diabetes. Generated by immunoSEQ multiplex PCR, the TCRdb table keeps only in-frame clones and is missing some. The profile shows hundreds of thousands of clones, more than 13% of them singletons. Sequenced: naive CD4+ T cells from blood. The receptors were sampled from a man aged 18 to 30 with type 1 diabetes. Both conserved end residues are part of each CDR3.

J,V,CDR3
TRBJ2-5,TRBV11-2,CASSSSREGTQYF
TRBJ1-2,TRBV5-6,CASSFDSIYGYTF
TRBJ2-5,TRBV30,CAWKLAGETQYF
TRBJ2-1,TRBV7-2,CASSLGSGGNYNEQFF
TRBJ2-3,TRBV10-3,CAISEVAVTDTQYF
TRBJ2-7,TRBV7-2,CASSRLGGTVAYEQYF
TRBJ2-2,TRBV9,CASSVEGVSSAGELFF
TRBJ1-2,TRBV30,CAWSVNGASYGYTF
TRBJ1-6,TRBV6-5,CASSYSGGGNSPLHF
TRBJ1-1,TRBV30,CAWSPQEGAEAFF
TRBJ1-5,TRBV7-8,CASSRTGGHDYSNQPQHF
TRBJ2-6,TRBV4-1,CASSRHNGANVLTF
TRBJ2-2,TRBV5-1,CASSLGSGPWNTGELFF
TRBJ2-3,TRBV20-1,CRAITDTQYF
TRBJ1-1,TRBV30,CAWSVRAPEAFF
TRBJ1-1,TRBV25-1,CASSASHRGLTEAFF
TRBJ1-2,TRBV18,CASSPDRGDYGYTF
TRBJ1-5,TRBV13,CASSLNSNSGLGRDNQPQHF
TRBJ1-5,TRBV14,CASSQTGGGNQPQHF
TRBJ1-1,TRBV9,CASSVRVGEEAFF
TRBJ2-5,TRBV30,CAWSVLTSEETQYF
TRBJ1-2,TRBV5-1,CASRPGQGVGYGYTF
TRBJ1-1,TRBV7-9,CASTEQGASTEAFF
TRBJ2-7,TRBV18,CASSPDTGEREQYF
TRBJ2-1,TRBV13,CASSLRQGSYNEQFF
TRBJ1-5,TRBV30,CAWSGSLSNQPQHF
TRBJ1-4,TRBV6-5,CASSPTEINEKLFF
TRBJ2-5,TRBV28,CASSLWIQSRGGETQYF
TRBJ2-5,TRBV7-2,CASSLSRSLETQYF
TRBJ1-2,TRBV5-4,CASSLVGGPYGYTF
TRBJ2-5,TRBV7-6,CASSLGGSATQYF
TRBJ1-2,TRBV28,CASSLVSGQAVYFYGYTF
TRBJ2-2,TRBV4-1,CASSQEGLVVNTGELFF
TRBJ2-1,TRBV7-9,CASSLGSGITNEQFF
TRBJ1-1,TRBV5-1,CASSSYQGVTEAFF
TRBJ1-4,TRBV6-5,CASSYGTGVEKLFF
TRBJ1-4,TRBV29-1,CSVGKGRRGEKLFF
TRBJ1-5,TRBV7-9,CASSLRYGQPQHF
TRBJ1-1,TRBV18,CASSPPSRAPTEAFF
TRBJ1-5,TRBV30,CAWSVGTGSNNQPQHF
TRBJ2-5,TRBV27,CASSWDGETQYF
TRBJ1-4,TRBV4-2,CASSRKGGGGTNEKLFF
TRBJ1-5,TRBV19,CASSPREAGNQPQHF
TRBJ2-5,TRBV29-1,CSVVMYQETQYF
TRBJ2-3,TRBV6-1,CASSMADTQYF
TRBJ2-7,TRBV7-2,CASSLTGGGTYEQYF
TRBJ1-5,TRBV27,CASSFGGNQPQHF
TRBJ2-2,TRBV30,CAWSATYMGGGTGELFF